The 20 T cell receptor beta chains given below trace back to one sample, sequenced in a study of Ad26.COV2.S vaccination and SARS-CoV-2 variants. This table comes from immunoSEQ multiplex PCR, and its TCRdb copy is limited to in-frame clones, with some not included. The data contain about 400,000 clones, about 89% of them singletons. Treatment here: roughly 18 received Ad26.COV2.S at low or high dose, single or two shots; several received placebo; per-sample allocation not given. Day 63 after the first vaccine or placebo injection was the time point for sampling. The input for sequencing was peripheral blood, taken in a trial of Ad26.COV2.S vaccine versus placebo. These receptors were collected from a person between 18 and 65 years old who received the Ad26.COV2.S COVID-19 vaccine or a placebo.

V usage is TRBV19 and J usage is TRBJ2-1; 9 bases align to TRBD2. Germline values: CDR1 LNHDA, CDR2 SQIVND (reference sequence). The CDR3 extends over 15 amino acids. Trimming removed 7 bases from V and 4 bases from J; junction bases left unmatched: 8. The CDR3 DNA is TGTGCCAGTACTAATCTAGCGGGATCGTACAATGAGCAGTTCTTC. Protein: CASTNLAGSYNEQFF. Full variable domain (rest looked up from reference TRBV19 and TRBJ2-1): DGGITQSPKYLFRKEGQNVTLSCEQNLNHDAMYWYRQDPGQGLRLIYYSQIVNDFQKGDIAEGYSVSREKKESFPLTVTSAQKNPTAFYLCASTNLAGSYNEQFFGPGTRLTVL.

The CDR3 DNA reads TGTGCCTGGGACCGAGGACAGGGGGCAGAAAAACTGTTTTTT. Amino acid sequence: CAWDRGQGAEKLFF. This chain uses TRBV30 with TRBJ1-4; 11 positions match TRBD1. This CDR3 spans 14 amino acids. V was clipped by 5 bases and J by 8 bases; unmatched bases: 7. Germline V gene sequence: CDR1 GTSNPN, CDR2 SVGIG (reference sequence).

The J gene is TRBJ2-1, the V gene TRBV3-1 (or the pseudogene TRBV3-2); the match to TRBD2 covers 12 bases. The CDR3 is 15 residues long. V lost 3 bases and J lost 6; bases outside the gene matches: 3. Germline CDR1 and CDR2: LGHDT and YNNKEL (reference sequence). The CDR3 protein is CASSQSGLAGNEQFF. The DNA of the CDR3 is TGTGCCAGCAGCCAGTCGGGACTAGCGGGCAATGAGCAGTTCTTC.

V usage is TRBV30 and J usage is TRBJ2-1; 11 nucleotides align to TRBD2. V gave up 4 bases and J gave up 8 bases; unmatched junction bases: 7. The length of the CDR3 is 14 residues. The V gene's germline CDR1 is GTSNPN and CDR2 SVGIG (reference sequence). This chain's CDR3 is CAWNSGRALDEQFF. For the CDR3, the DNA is TGTGCCTGGAATAGCGGGAGGGCCCTCGATGAGCAGTTCTTC.

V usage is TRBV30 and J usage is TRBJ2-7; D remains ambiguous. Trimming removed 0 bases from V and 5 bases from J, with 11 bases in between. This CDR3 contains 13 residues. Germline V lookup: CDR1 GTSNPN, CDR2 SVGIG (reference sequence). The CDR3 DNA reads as TGTGCCTGGAGTGTGGCCAGAGGCAACGAGCAGTACTTC. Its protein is CAWSVARGNEQYF.

The CDR3 loop reads CASSSPTGGYTEAFF. The CDR3, as DNA: TGTGCCAGCAGCTCCCCGACGGGTGGGTACACTGAAGCTTTCTTT. V is TRBV9 and J is TRBJ1-1; D is ambiguous. The CDR3 contains 15 residues. Germline V CDR1 and CDR2: SGDLS, YYNGEE. V was trimmed by 4 bases and J by 3 bases, leaving 16 bases between them.

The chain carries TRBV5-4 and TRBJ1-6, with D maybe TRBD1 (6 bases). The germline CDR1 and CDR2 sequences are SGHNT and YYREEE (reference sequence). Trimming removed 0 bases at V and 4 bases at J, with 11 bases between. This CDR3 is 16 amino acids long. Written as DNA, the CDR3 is TGTGCCAGCAGCTTGGGTACGACAGGTTATAATTCACCCCTCCACTTT. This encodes CASSLGTTGYNSPLHF. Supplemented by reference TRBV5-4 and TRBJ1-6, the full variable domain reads ETGVTQSPTHLIKTRGQQVTLRCSSQSGHNTVSWYQQALGQGPQFIFQYYREEENGRGNFPPRFSGLQFPNYSSELNVNALELDDSALYLCASSLGTTGYNSPLHFGNGTRLTVT.

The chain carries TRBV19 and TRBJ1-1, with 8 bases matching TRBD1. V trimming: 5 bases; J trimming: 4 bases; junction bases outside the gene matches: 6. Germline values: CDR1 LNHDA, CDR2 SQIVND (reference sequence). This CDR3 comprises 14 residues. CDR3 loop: CASSHRGTGTEAFF. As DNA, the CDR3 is TGTGCCAGTAGTCATCGGGGGACAGGCACTGAAGCTTTCTTT.

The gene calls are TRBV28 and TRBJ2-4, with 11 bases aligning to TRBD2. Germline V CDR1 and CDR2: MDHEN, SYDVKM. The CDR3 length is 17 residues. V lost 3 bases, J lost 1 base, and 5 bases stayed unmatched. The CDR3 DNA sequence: TGTGCCAGCAGTTTCCCCACTAGCGGGAGTGCCAAAAACATTCAGTACTTC. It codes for CASSFPTSGSAKNIQYF. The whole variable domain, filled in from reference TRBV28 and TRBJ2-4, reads DVKVTQSSRYLVKRTGEKVFLECVQDMDHENMFWYRQDPGLGLRLIYFSYDVKMKEKGDIPEGYSVSREKKERFSLILESASTNQTSMYLCASSFPTSGSAKNIQYFGAGTRLSVL.

The CDR3 region is CASSEGALTNEQFF. Here the CDR3 DNA reads TGTGCCAGCAGTGAGGGGGCCCTTACTAATGAGCAGTTCTTC. J is TRBJ2-1 and V is TRBV2; tentative D call: TRBD1 (6 bases). The CDR3 has 14 amino acids. Trimming removed 3 bases from V and 7 bases from J, with 13 bases in between. CDR1 is SNHLY and CDR2 is FYNNEI in the germline V gene.

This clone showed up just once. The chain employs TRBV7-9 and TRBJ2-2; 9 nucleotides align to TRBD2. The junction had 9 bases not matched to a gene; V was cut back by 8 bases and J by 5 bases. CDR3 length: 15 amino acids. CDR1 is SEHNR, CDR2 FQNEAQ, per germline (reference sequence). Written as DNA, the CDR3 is TGTGCCAGCCGAGGTAGCGGGAGTAAGACCGGGGAGCTGTTTTTT. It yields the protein CASRGSGSKTGELFF.

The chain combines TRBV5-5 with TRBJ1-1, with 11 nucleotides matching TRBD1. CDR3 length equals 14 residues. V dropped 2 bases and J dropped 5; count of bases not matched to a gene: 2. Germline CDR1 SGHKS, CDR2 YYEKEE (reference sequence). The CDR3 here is CASSFRDRGTEAFF. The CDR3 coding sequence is TGTGCCAGCAGCTTCCGGGACAGGGGGACTGAAGCTTTCTTT.

DNA for the CDR3: TGCGCCAGCAGCCAAGGGCGGTATAGCAATCAGCCCCAGCATTTT. It yields the protein CASSQGRYSNQPQHF. The J gene is TRBJ1-5, the V gene TRBV4-3, with D hard to call. Germline V lookup: CDR1 LGHNA, CDR2 YSLEER. The CDR3 spans 15 residues. V was clipped by 1 base and J by 0 bases, with 7 bases between them.

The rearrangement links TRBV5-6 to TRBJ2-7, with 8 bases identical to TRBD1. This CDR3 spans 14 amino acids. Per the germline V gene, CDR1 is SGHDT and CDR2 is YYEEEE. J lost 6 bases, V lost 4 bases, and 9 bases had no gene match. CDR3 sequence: CASSHPDRASEQYF. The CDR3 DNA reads TGTGCCAGCAGCCACCCGGACAGGGCTAGCGAGCAGTACTTC.

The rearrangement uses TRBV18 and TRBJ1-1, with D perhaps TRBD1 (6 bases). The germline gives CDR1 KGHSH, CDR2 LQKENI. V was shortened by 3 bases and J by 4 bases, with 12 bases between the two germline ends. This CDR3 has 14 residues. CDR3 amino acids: CASSPGGLVTEAFF. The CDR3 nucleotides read TGTGCCAGCTCACCGGGGGGCTTGGTCACTGAAGCTTTCTTT.

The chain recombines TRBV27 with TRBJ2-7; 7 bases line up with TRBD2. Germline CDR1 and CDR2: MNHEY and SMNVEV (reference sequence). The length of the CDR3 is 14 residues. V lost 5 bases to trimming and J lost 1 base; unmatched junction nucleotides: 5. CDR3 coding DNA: TGTGCCAGCAGTCGACTAGCAGATTCCTACGAGCAGTACTTC. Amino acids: CASSRLADSYEQYF.

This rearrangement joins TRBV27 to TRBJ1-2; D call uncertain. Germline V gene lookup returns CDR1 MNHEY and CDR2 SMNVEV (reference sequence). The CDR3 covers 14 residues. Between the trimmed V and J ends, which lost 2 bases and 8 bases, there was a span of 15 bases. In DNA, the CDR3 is TGTGCCAGCAGTTTACGGTGGGGTCAGACGGGCTACACCTTC. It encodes CASSLRWGQTGYTF.

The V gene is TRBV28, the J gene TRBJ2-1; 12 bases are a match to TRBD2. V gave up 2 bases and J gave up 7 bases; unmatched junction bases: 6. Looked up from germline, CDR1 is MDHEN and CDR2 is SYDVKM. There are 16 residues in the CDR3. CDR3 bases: TGTGCCAGCAGTTTAAAACTAGCGGGAGGAAGGAATGAGCAGTTCTTC. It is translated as CASSLKLAGGRNEQFF.

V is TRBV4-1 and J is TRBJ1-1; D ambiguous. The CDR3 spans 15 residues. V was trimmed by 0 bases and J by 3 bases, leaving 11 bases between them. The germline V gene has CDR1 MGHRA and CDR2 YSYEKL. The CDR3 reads CASSQEATEDTEAFF. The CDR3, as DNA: TGCGCCAGCAGCCAAGAAGCAACAGAAGACACTGAAGCTTTCTTT.

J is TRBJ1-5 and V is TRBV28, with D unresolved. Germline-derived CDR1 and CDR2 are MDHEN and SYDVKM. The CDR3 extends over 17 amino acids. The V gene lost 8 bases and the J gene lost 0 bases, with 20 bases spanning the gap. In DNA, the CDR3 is TGTGCCAGCCGCTTAGCGGCAGCGCACATTAGCAATCAGCCCCAGCATTTT. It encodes CASRLAAAHISNQPQHF. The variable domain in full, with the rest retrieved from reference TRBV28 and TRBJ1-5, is DVKVTQSSRYLVKRTGEKVFLECVQDMDHENMFWYRQDPGLGLRLIYFSYDVKMKEKGDIPEGYSVSREKKERFSLILESASTNQTSMYLCASRLAAAHISNQPQHFGDGTRLSIL.